This T cell receptor (beta chain) was observed in a study of esophageal squamous cell carcinoma under preoperative chemotherapy. Study-wide context: Both tumor-infiltrating lymphocytes and peripheral blood T cells were profiled. Study conclusions and caveats: Peripheral T cells migrating into the tumor appeared to partly supply post-treatment tumor-infiltrating lymphocytes. Tumor-infiltrating lymphocytes showed no significant post-chemotherapy TCR diversity increase, unlike peripheral T cells.

Time point denoted: before preoperative PTX-NDP chemotherapy. Before surgery, patients were given preoperative paclitaxel-nedaplatin chemotherapy. This clonotype occurred many times. Its target is not known. The CDR3 has 12 amino acids. Germline V CDR1 and CDR2: MNHNS, SASEGT. V was clipped by 7 bases and J by 0 bases; unmatched bases: 0. In TCRdb, the PCR reads were re-called with MiXCR into one record per CDR3 protein. The sample lists 16,000 or so distinct CDR3 sequences, less than 65% occurring once. The genes are TRBV6-1 and TRBJ2-7; the match to TRBD2 covers 7 bases. This TCR came from a human donor with esophageal squamous cell carcinoma. The donor label of this sample is uncertain. Sampling was done from a patient given preoperative chemotherapy. CDR3 sequence: CASTGGSYEQYF. The CDR3 nucleotides are TGTGCCAGCACGGGGGGCTCCTACGAGCAGTACTTC.